A selection of T cell receptor beta chains follows, all from one sample in a study of PD-L1 blockade in urothelial cancer. Clones were read by immunoSEQ multiplex PCR, and TCRdb kept only the in-frame ones, dropping some. The table records 130,000 or so clones, about four fifths of them present only once. Sequenced here: PBMCs, sampled around atezolizumab (anti-PD-L1) treatment. These TCRs come from a man between 45 and 60 years old with urothelial cancer. Each CDR3 is given without its conserved first and last residue. Fields, in order: V gene, clone size, CDR3 protein. The size field is filled for only some rows; it gives once, few, many or a size class.

>TRBV4-1|-
ASSQPILAGSYNEQF
>TRBV28|-
ASSPPHPGAGDTQY
>TRBV30|-
AWRLGRQQF
>TRBV6-5|-
ASSYGTGYSPEAF
>TRBV7-9|-
ASSLDTHNYGYT
>TRBV30|-
AWSARTGNYGYT
>TRBV9|few
ASSVGQGLNTGELF
>TRBV7-3|-
ASSPTVAPSTDTQY
>TRBV7-9|-
ASSPLVGGSYNEQF
>TRBV27|-
ASSKKGQGAGYGYT
>TRBV18|-
ASSPSGGNQPQH
>TRBV27|-
ASSLIAGAVVQY
>TRBV27|-
ASSPANYGYT
>TRBV19|-
ASSQGWTGVNEKLF
>TRBV11-3|few
ASSLDLAGVPETDTQY
>TRBV5-6|-
ASSLLSSGGTDTQY
>TRBV19|-
ASNGGWSGELF
>TRBV14|-
ASSQDRGQGFNEQF
>TRBV29-1|-
SVRTDSDTQY
>TRBV7-7|-
ASSTGGPETQY
>TRBV14|-
ASSQDVRTTQY
>TRBV6-5|once
ASSYSRGGGNEKLF
>TRBV7-2|-
ASSFYASEGEQY
>TRBV6-1|-
ASSERLAEGVSYEQY
>TRBV19|-
ASTPGQGLDEQY
>TRBV28|-
ASLRTNTGELF
>TRBV11-2|few
ASSFPARGNTEAF
>TRBV9|few
ASSVGLAGDEQY
>TRBV29-1|-
SVALGGGKLF
>TRBV9|few
ASSTGQASTDTQY
>TRBV27|-
ASSKQTSNTEAF
>TRBV7-2|-
ASSAGHIYGYT
>TRBV4-1|-
ASSQETGPYGYT
>TRBV11-2|-
ASSHRQGGNYGYT
>TRBV18|-
ASSGGSKANEKLF
>TRBV30|-
GLQFSGNTIY
>TRBV10-1|-
ASTKLTTTGFENEQF
>TRBV19|-
ASSIGGGEKNTIY
>TRBV27|-
ASSRLTGEQY
>TRBV6-5|-
ASSRTRSGNQPQH
>TRBV28|-
ASSLRQGADTQY
>TRBV5-1|few
ASSYGQGQTQY
>TRBV19|-
ASSSGRAYTGELF
>TRBV19|-
ASSIPAGDTGELF
>TRBV6-1|-
ASSEPDRVNTIY
>TRBV12-2|few
ASRLKGTDYGYT